The 17 T cell receptor beta chains presented below share a single source sample, sequenced in a study of blood T cells in healthy people across ages. A second PCR of 7 to 11 cycles used a sample-barcoded 5' primer and a J-beta primer mix. TCRdb used MiXCR to reprocess the 5' RACE reads, holding one entry per CDR3 protein. The data hold around 800,000 distinct CDR3 sequences, with 53% observed a single time. Sequencing was performed on blood. Receptor source: a man aged 80 or over in good health.

The V and J genes are TRBV24-1 and TRBJ1-2; no firm D call. CDR3 size: 12 residues. V lost 1 base to trimming and J lost 4 bases, with 3 bases between them. The germline gives CDR1 KGHDR, CDR2 SFDVKD. This CDR3 is CATSDFRYGYTF. The DNA of the CDR3 is TGTGCCACCAGTGATTTTCGCTATGGCTACACCTTC.

This clonotype has more than one count but fewer than ten. V and J are TRBV2 and TRBJ2-1, with D possibly being TRBD1 or TRBD2 (6 bases each). The V gene lost 6 bases and the J gene lost 2 bases, with 14 bases spanning the gap. This CDR3 has 15 residues. CDR1 and CDR2 from the germline V gene are SNHLY and FYNNEI. The CDR3 bases are TGTGCCAGCAGCGATATAGGGGGGACCTACAATGAGCAGTTCTTC. It translates to CASSDIGGTYNEQFF.

V and J are TRBV4-2 and TRBJ2-1, with D possibly matching TRBD2 (6 bases). The V and J ends lost 4 bases and 9 bases respectively, with 10 bases between them. The CDR3 contains 12 residues. Germline loops: CDR1 LGHNA, CDR2 YNFKEQ. This CDR3 is CASSRGLGEQFF. CDR3 nucleotides: TGTGCCAGCAGCCGGGGACTGGGTGAGCAGTTCTTC.

On this clonotype itself: A clone one base away is much larger, so this may be a read error. This chain uses TRBV11-2 with TRBJ1-4; no definite D call. The V gene's germline CDR1 is SGHAT and CDR2 FQNNGV. This CDR3 has 16 amino acids. This CDR3 reads CASSPQVGGWNGKLFF. CDR3 nucleotides: TGTGCCAGCAGCCCCCAGGTCGGAGGGTGGAATGGAAAACTGTTTTTT. The whole variable domain, filled in from reference TRBV11-2 and TRBJ1-4, reads EAGVAQSPRYKIIEKRQSVAFWCNPISGHATLYWYQQILGQGPKLLIQFQNNGVVDDSQLPKDRFSAERLKGVDSTLKIQPAKLEDSAVYLCASSPQVGGWNGKLFFGSGTQLSVL.

This chain joins TRBV3-1 and TRBJ1-1; D might be TRBD1 (6 bases). The CDR3 has 14 amino acids. Per germline, CDR1 LGHDT and CDR2 YNNKEL (reference sequence). V dropped 1 base and J dropped 6 bases, with 12 bases sitting between them. The CDR3 sequence: CASSQGAGASEAFF. CDR3 DNA sequence: TGTGCCAGCAGCCAAGGCGCAGGGGCATCTGAAGCTTTCTTT.

This clonotype has just a few counts. The chain links TRBV28 to TRBJ2-7, with a tentative D call TRBD1 (5 bases). Germline CDR1 reads MDHEN; CDR2 reads SYDVKM. Trimming stripped 6 bases from V and 2 bases from J, with 14 bases between. CDR3 length equals 14 residues. The CDR3 here is CASRLQVYTYEQYF. CDR3 DNA sequence: TGTGCCAGCAGGCTACAGGTTTATACCTACGAGCAGTACTTC.

This clonotype turned up a few times. The chain is built from TRBV20-1 and TRBJ1-2, with D perhaps matching TRBD1 (5 bases). This CDR3 has 14 amino acids. Trimming removed 4 bases from V and 0 bases from J, with 12 bases in between. Germline CDR1 and CDR2: DFQATT and SNEGSKA (reference sequence). CDR3 loop: CSATKGLSNYGYTF. The CDR3 DNA reads as TGCAGTGCTACTAAGGGACTTTCTAACTATGGCTACACCTTC.

There are a few counts of this clonotype. The CDR3 DNA sequence: TGTGCCAGCAGTTCCCAAAGCGGGCCTAGCACAGATACGCAGTATTTT. The encoded protein is CASSSQSGPSTDTQYF. V usage is TRBV12-3 or TRBV12-4 and J usage is TRBJ2-3; D might be TRBD2 (6 bases). The ends were cut back, 4 bases at V and 0 bases at J, with 14 bases in the middle. The CDR3 sequence is 16 residues long.

This rearrangement joins TRBV4-1 to TRBJ1-2; D not certain. The V end was cut by 0 bases, the J end by 5 bases, with 7 bases between. The CDR3 spans 13 residues. Germline V gene lookup returns CDR1 MGHRA and CDR2 YSYEKL. The CDR3 DNA follows: TGCGCCAGCAGCCAAGATACAGTTTATGGCTACACCTTC. Its translation: CASSQDTVYGYTF.

J is TRBJ2-5 and V is TRBV20-1; perhaps D is TRBD1 or TRBD2 (6 bases each). The DNA matches TRBJ2-7 better at its end, which makes the J call doubtful. The CDR3 runs 15 residues. CDR1 and CDR2 (germline): DFQATT, SNEGSKA (reference sequence). The CDR3 sequence: CSARSGASETYEQYF. The DNA of the CDR3 is TGCAGTGCTAGATCAGGGGCTAGCGAGACCTACGAGCAGTACTTC.

V gene TRBV29-1 combines with J gene TRBJ2-7; no clear D gene. This CDR3 region has 14 residues. Germline CDR1 SQVTM, CDR2 ANQGSEA. The ends were cut back, 4 bases at V and 2 bases at J, with 15 bases in the middle. The CDR3 region is CSVGDRHSPYEQYF. The CDR3 coding sequence is TGCAGCGTTGGGGATCGCCACAGTCCCTACGAGCAGTACTTC.

The sample holds a few counts of this clonotype. CDR3 in DNA: TGCAGCGTTGAGGGAATATTCTATGGCTACACCTTC. It codes for CSVEGIFYGYTF. The chain joins TRBV29-1 to TRBJ1-2; D uncertain. The germline CDR1 and CDR2 sequences are SQVTM and ANQGSEA. CDR3 length equals 12 residues. The V and J ends lost 3 bases and 4 bases respectively, with 9 bases between them. Complete variable domain (other parts from reference TRBV29-1 and TRBJ1-2): SAVISQKPSRDICQRGTSLTIQCQVDSQVTMMFWYRQQPGQSLTLIATANQGSEATYESGFVIDKFPISRPNLTFSTLTVSNMSPEDSSIYLCSVEGIFYGYTFGSGTRLTVV.

This clonotype has only one observation. The CDR3 DNA is TGTGCCAGCAGCGTAGGGGTTAGCGGGTACGAGCAGTACTTC. As protein: CASSVGVSGYEQYF. The chain employs TRBV9 and TRBJ2-7, with 7 positions matching TRBD2. J lost 4 bases, V lost 0 bases, and 4 bases had no gene match. The CDR3 totals 14 residues. CDR1 SGDLS and CDR2 YYNGEE come from the germline V gene. Supplemented by reference TRBV9 and TRBJ2-7, the full variable domain reads DSGVTQTPKHLITATGQRVTLRCSPRSGDLSVYWYQQSLDQGLQFLIQYYNGEERAKGNILERFSAQQFPDLHSELNLSSLELGDSALYFCASSVGVSGYEQYFGPGTRLTVT.

This sequence joins TRBV7-2 and TRBJ1-6, with a weak D call TRBD1 (5 bases). The V gene lost 1 base and the J gene lost 6 bases, with 13 bases spanning the gap. CDR1 and CDR2 (germline): SGHTA, FQGNSA. CDR3 length: 16 amino acids. Here the CDR3 DNA reads TGTGCCAGCAGCTTAGTGGCTGGGGGGGGTAATTCACCCCTCCACTTT. Translating gives CASSLVAGGGNSPLHF.

The CDR3 loop is CASWAGGINEQYF. The CDR3 DNA is TGTGCCAGCTGGGCGGGAGGGATCAATGAGCAGTACTTC. The rearrangement joins TRBV2 to TRBJ2-5, with 9 nucleotides matching TRBD2. The CDR3 is made up of 13 amino acids. Germline CDR1 SNHLY, CDR2 FYNNEI. Germline trimming cut 8 bases from V and 11 bases from J; bases unmatched to any gene: 12. Combining the CDR3 with reference TRBV2 and TRBJ2-5 gives the whole variable domain EPEVTQTPSHQVTQMGQEVILRCVPISNHLYFYWYRQILGQKVEFLVSFYNNEISEKSEIFDDQFSVERPDGSNFTLKIRSTKLEDSAMYFCASWAGGINEQYFGPGTRLLVL.

The chain links TRBV6-1 to TRBJ1-2; no definite D call. CDR3 size: 14 residues. V gave up 4 bases and J gave up 4 bases, with 13 bases separating them. Germline CDR1 MNHNS, CDR2 SASEGT. The CDR3 DNA reads as TGTGCCAGCAGTGGCGCCCGAAAAGGCTATGGCTACACCTTC. Amino acids: CASSGARKGYGYTF.

V usage is TRBV6-5 and J usage is TRBJ1-2, with 8 bases matching TRBD1. Germline values: CDR1 MNHEY, CDR2 SVGAGI. The ends lost 6 bases at V and 6 bases at J; junction bases unmatched: 9. This CDR3 spans 14 amino acids. The CDR3 DNA reads as TGTGCCAGCAGGAGGACAGGGTCAGGAGATGGCTACACCTTC. It yields the protein CASRRTGSGDGYTF.